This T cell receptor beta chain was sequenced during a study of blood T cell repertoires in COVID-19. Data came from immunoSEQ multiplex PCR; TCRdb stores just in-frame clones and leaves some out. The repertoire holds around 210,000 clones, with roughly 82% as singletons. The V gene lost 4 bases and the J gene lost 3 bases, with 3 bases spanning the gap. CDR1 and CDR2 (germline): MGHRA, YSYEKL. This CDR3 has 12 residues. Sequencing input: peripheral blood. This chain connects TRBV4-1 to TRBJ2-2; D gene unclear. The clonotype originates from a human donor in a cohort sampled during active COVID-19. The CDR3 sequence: CASSRDTGELFF. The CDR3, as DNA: TGCGCCAGCAGCCGAGACACCGGGGAGCTGTTTTTT.